These 5 T cell receptor beta chains came from one sample sequenced in a study of T cells in Graves' hyperthyroidism and ophthalmopathy. TCR beta CDR3 region amplification was performed from RNA transcripts. The study used the HTBI primer set for a first-round RT-PCR of the TCR CDR3. One entry per CDR3 protein results from TCRdb running MiXCR on the multiplex PCR reads. The profile covers some 600,000 distinct CDR3 sequences, with more than 45% appearing a single time and nearly 8.5% taken by the ten largest. Material for sequencing was peripheral blood or thyroid tissue (not recorded which). Receptors were obtained from a woman aged 18 to 35 with Graves' hyperthyroidism.

Ten or more counts support this clonotype. This chain links TRBV29-1 with TRBJ2-6; 7 bases fit TRBD1. Trimming cost V 0 bases and J 1 base; bases outside gene matches: 6. From germline, CDR1 is SQVTM and CDR2 ANQGSEA. This CDR3 spans 17 amino acids. This CDR3 is CSVEEVRGWSGANVLTF. The CDR3 coding sequence is TGCAGCGTTGAAGAAGTCAGGGGGTGGTCTGGGGCCAACGTCCTGACTTTC.

V usage is TRBV20-1 and J usage is TRBJ1-1; 7 bases map to TRBD1. Germline values: CDR1 DFQATT, CDR2 SNEGSKA (reference sequence). The CDR3 has 14 residues. V trimming: 3 bases; J trimming: 6 bases; junction bases outside the gene matches: 10. The chain's CDR3 is CSASFRGMESEAFF. CDR3 DNA: TGCAGTGCTAGCTTCAGGGGGATGGAATCTGAAGCTTTCTTT.

V gene TRBV14 combines with J gene TRBJ2-2; D gene unclear. Germline V gene data show CDR1 as SGHDN and CDR2 as FVKESK. The CDR3 covers 14 residues. Trimming removed 4 bases from V and 4 bases from J, with 10 bases in between. Here the CDR3 reads CASSRFIGTGELFF. The CDR3, as DNA: TGTGCCAGCAGCCGCTTCATAGGCACCGGGGAGCTGTTTTTT.

This clonotype was counted only a few times. The chain has TRBV7-3 and TRBJ1-1; perhaps TRBD1 as D (5 bases). Germline assignment: CDR1 SGHTA and CDR2 FQGTGA. This CDR3 region has 14 residues. Trimming stripped 6 bases from V and 7 bases from J, with 18 bases between. The CDR3 DNA is TGTGCCAGCAGTTTGTCAGGGAGAAGGCGTGAAGCTTTCTTT. Its protein product is CASSLSGRRREAFF. Looking up the rest from reference TRBV7-3 and TRBJ1-1 gives the full variable domain: GAGVSQTPSNKVTEKGKYVELRCDPISGHTALYWYRQSLGQGPEFLIYFQGTGAADDSGLPNDRFFAVRPEGSVSTLKIQRTERGDSAVYLCASSLSGRRREAFFGQGTRLTVV.

The chain is built from TRBV2 and TRBJ1-2; no clear D gene. Germline CDR1 is SNHLY and CDR2 is FYNNEI. Deletions cut 8 bases from V and 7 bases from J, with 8 bases between. The CDR3 extends over 10 amino acids. CDR3 sequence (DNA): TGTGCCAGCCAAGGGCTTGGCTACACCTTC. This sequence encodes CASQGLGYTF. Full variable domain (remainder filled in from reference TRBV2 and TRBJ1-2): EPEVTQTPSHQVTQMGQEVILRCVPISNHLYFYWYRQILGQKVEFLVSFYNNEISEKSEIFDDQFSVERPDGSNFTLKIRSTKLEDSAMYFCASQGLGYTFGSGTRLTVV.